The clone carrying this T cell receptor (beta chain) was observed a single time. Recruitment covered about two dozen US areas and drew participants whose ages spanned about 18 to 100 years. The data are from a study of blood T cell repertoires in COVID-19. Sequencing was performed with immunoSEQ multiplex PCR; in TCRdb, only in-frame clones are kept and a portion is missing. Among 240,000 or so clones listed, about 89% were seen once. This clonotype was obtained from a man between 35 and 55 years old who had recovered from COVID-19. The specimen sequenced was PBMCs or T cells enriched from blood (not recorded which).

CDR3: CASSLPLTTSGYNEQFF. The CDR3 bases are TGTGCCAGCAGTTTACCCTTAACGACTAGCGGTTACAATGAGCAGTTCTTC. The V gene is TRBV27, the J gene TRBJ2-1, with TRBD2 matching over 9 bases. From germline, CDR1 is MNHEY and CDR2 SMNVEV (reference sequence). This CDR3 comprises 17 residues. With 2 bases clipped from V and 4 bases from J, the junction kept 9 bases outside the gene matches.